This T cell receptor beta chain was identified in a study of cytomegalovirus exposure and HLA in healthy donors. The study, taken as a whole, reports: The authors judged a highly shared variant cluster likely a sequencing artifact. In a later analysis, donors in an Asian-associated ancestry cluster reportedly had fewer N-insertions in productive TCRs than the cohort mean. TCR beta chain V- and J-gene trimming was linked, in a later analysis, to a missense variant in DCLRE1C.

The donors (healthy individuals) were bone marrow donors. As for this clone: The antigen remains unidentified.

The PCR had 60 Vbeta and 13 Jbeta primers. Profiling relied on immunoSEQ multiplex PCR, and the TCRdb table lists in-frame clones only, not all of them. The table lists some 150,000 clones, roughly 82% of them singletons, with 5.5% to 8.5% in the top ten. V dropped 8 bases and J dropped 5 bases, with 9 bases sitting between them. Per the germline V gene, CDR1 is SEHNR and CDR2 is FQNEAQ (reference sequence). This CDR3 comprises 12 residues. The chain recombines TRBV7-9 with TRBJ2-2; D gene unclear. Material for sequencing was PBMCs. This TCR was recovered from a woman between 50 and 59 years old in good health and CMV-seropositive. CDR3 amino acids: CASRVITGELFF. The CDR3 DNA reads as TGTGCCAGCCGCGTAATTACCGGGGAGCTGTTTTTT.